Listed here are 27 T cell receptor beta chains from one sample, sequenced in a study of CD8 T cells in Susac syndrome. The RNA input was roughly 0.45 to 1 ug, and it was reverse transcribed with random hexamers. TCRdb re-called the immunoSEQ multiplex PCR reads with MiXCR, one entry per CDR3 protein. Of 300,000 to 350,000 distinct CDR3 sequences detected, 90% to 95% appear once; the ten largest clones hold approximately 0.065%. The sequencing sample was made of CD4+ T cells from PBMCs. The receptor set was obtained from a human donor with multiple sclerosis.

The gene calls are TRBV5-1 and TRBJ1-2, with D unresolved. The CDR3 runs 15 residues. V was pared by 4 bases and J by 4 bases, with 17 bases between. Germline CDR1 reads SGHRS; CDR2 reads YFSETQ. The CDR3 loop reads CASSPLGPTAYGYTF. CDR3 DNA: TGCGCCAGCAGCCCTTTAGGTCCTACTGCCTATGGCTACACCTTC.

The chain uses TRBV3-1 and TRBJ1-1; unclear D gene. V was pared by 0 bases and J by 0 bases, with 5 bases between. The germline V gene has CDR1 LGHDT and CDR2 YNNKEL (reference sequence). The length of the CDR3 is 14 residues. The CDR3 nucleotides read TGTGCCAGCAGCCAAGAGGAATTGAACACTGAAGCTTTCTTT. Protein: CASSQEELNTEAFF.

On this clonotype: It is unclear where the CDR3 begins or ends on the DNA, so no DNA is shown, and the CDR3 is as TCRdb lists it. This sequence joins TRBV2 and TRBJ2-2. The germline CDR1 and CDR2 sequences are SNHLY and FYNNEI. The CDR3 length is 12 residues, termini included. The CDR3 spells CASGFGAGELFF.

This clonotype has just one count. The J gene is TRBJ2-7, the V gene TRBV28, with D tentatively TRBD2 (5 bases). Germline V gives CDR1 MDHEN, CDR2 SYDVKM. Trimming pared 4 bases from V and 4 bases from J, leaving 14 bases between. The CDR3 totals 14 residues. The CDR3 DNA reads TGTGCCAGCAGTTCCCCCCCGGAGGCGTACGAGCAGTACTTC. Protein product: CASSSPPEAYEQYF.

The chain has TRBV6-2 or TRBV6-3 and TRBJ2-7; D remains ambiguous. The CDR3 loop spans 12 amino acids. Germline V gives CDR1 MNHEY, CDR2 SVGEGT. The germline V and J ends were trimmed by 8 bases and 0 bases, with 8 bases remaining between them. DNA of the CDR3: TGTGCCAGCTCAGTGAGCTCCTACGAGCAGTACTTC. It codes for CASSVSSYEQYF.

The chain employs TRBV30 and TRBJ2-1; TRBD2 is a possible D gene (7 bases). Germline V gene sequence: CDR1 GTSNPN, CDR2 SVGIG (reference sequence). CDR3 length: 14 residues. V lost 2 bases, J lost 4 bases, and 12 bases lay in between. The DNA of the CDR3 is TGTGCCTGGAGTAGGGGGGGGCGTTACAATGAGCAGTTCTTC. Amino acid sequence: CAWSRGGRYNEQFF. Based on the CDR3 plus reference TRBV30 and TRBJ2-1, the full variable domain is SQTIHQWPATLVQPVGSPLSLECTVEGTSNPNLYWYRQAAGRGLQLLFYSVGIGQISSEVPQNLSASRPQDRQFILSSKKLLLSDSGFYLCAWSRGGRYNEQFFGPGTRLTVL.

The chain combines TRBV19 with TRBJ1-2; D possibly corresponds to TRBD1 (5 bases). Germline loops: CDR1 LNHDA, CDR2 SQIVND (reference sequence). The V and J ends lost 4 bases and 2 bases respectively, with 8 bases between them. The CDR3 contains 13 residues. CDR3 amino acids: CASSKAGNYGYTF. CDR3 bases: TGTGCCAGTAGTAAGGCAGGGAACTATGGCTACACCTTC.

The DNA of the CDR3 is TGTGCCACCAGCAGAGATCATGGGGCCACCTACGAGCAGTACTTC. Amino acids: CATSRDHGATYEQYF. The chain combines TRBV15 with TRBJ2-7; D may be TRBD1 (5 bases). Germline values: CDR1 LNHNV, CDR2 YYDKDF (reference sequence). The CDR3 runs to 15 residues. Trimming stripped 0 bases from V and 2 bases from J, with 11 bases between.

This clonotype was counted only a few times. The V call is TRBV12-3 or TRBV12-4, the J call TRBJ2-4; TRBD1 might be the D (8 bases). V lost 3 bases and J lost 3, with 15 bases in between. The CDR3 consists of 16 residues. The CDR3 coding sequence is TGTGCCAGCAGTTTCTTGGGGGGGACAGGCAAAAACATTCAGTACTTC. Protein sequence: CASSFLGGTGKNIQYF.

The chain has TRBV25-1 and TRBJ1-1; D is uncertain. Germline CDR1 is MGHDK and CDR2 is SYGVNS. With 3 bases removed from V and 2 bases from J, the gap between germline ends came to 16 bases. This CDR3 is 16 amino acids long. Written as DNA, the CDR3 is TGTGCCAGCAGTGACCCCAGGTTGGGAGATAACACTGAAGCTTTCTTT. This sequence encodes CASSDPRLGDNTEAFF.

This chain links TRBV19 with TRBJ2-3; D is undetermined. Germline values: CDR1 LNHDA, CDR2 SQIVND (reference sequence). This CDR3 has 16 amino acids. V was pared by 4 bases and J by 2 bases, with 16 bases between. CDR3 nucleotide sequence: TGTGCCAGTAGTACCCCAAGGTCGGAGACCACAGATACGCAGTATTTT. Its protein product is CASSTPRSETTDTQYF.

J is TRBJ2-5 and V is TRBV5-6; 7 bases map to TRBD1. The V gene end was trimmed by 4 bases and the J gene end by 4 bases; junction bases not matched to a gene: 10. The CDR3 covers 15 residues. Germline V gene sequence: CDR1 SGHDT, CDR2 YYEEEE. CDR3 amino acids: CASSRQQGSRETQYF. In DNA, the CDR3 is TGTGCCAGCAGCCGACAACAGGGGTCAAGAGAGACCCAGTACTTC.

J is TRBJ1-3 and V is TRBV30, with D tentatively TRBD1 (5 bases). The CDR3 has 14 amino acids. The V end was cut by 5 bases, the J end by 0 bases, with 11 bases between. In germline, CDR1 is GTSNPN, CDR2 SVGIG (reference sequence). Here the CDR3 reads CAWGGLSSGNTIYF. The CDR3 bases are TGTGCCTGGGGGGGATTAAGCTCTGGAAACACCATATATTTT.

This clonotype was found once. V is TRBV6-1 and J is TRBJ1-2, with a tentative D call TRBD1 (5 bases). The CDR3 has 13 residues. The germline gives CDR1 MNHNS, CDR2 SASEGT. V was trimmed by 10 bases and J by 2 bases, leaving 14 bases between them. CDR3 sequence (DNA): TGTGCCACCCCACCCCGGGACAACTATGGCTACACCTTC. Translated, it gives CATPPRDNYGYTF.

The chain employs TRBV6-5 and TRBJ2-3; either TRBD1 or TRBD2 may fit D (5 bases each). This CDR3 has 16 residues. The V end was cut by 4 bases, the J end by 3 bases, with 17 bases between. Germline CDR1 reads MNHEY; CDR2 reads SVGAGI. CDR3 coding DNA: TGTGCCAGCAGTTCTTCCAAAGGGACGGGAACAGATACGCAGTATTTT. This sequence encodes CASSSSKGTGTDTQYF.

This clonotype showed up just a few times. The chain uses TRBV30 and TRBJ2-7; D is undetermined. The V gene lost 2 bases and the J gene lost 0 bases, with 8 bases spanning the gap. In germline, CDR1 is GTSNPN, CDR2 SVGIG (reference sequence). This CDR3 is built from 13 residues. CDR3 nucleotides: TGTGCCTGGAGTCTTCAGGTCTCCTACGAGCAGTACTTC. Translation gives CAWSLQVSYEQYF.

The V call is TRBV12-3 or TRBV12-4, the J call TRBJ2-1; D remains unclear. V was clipped by 8 bases and J by 12 bases, with 14 bases between them. The length of the CDR3 is 11 residues. CDR3 DNA sequence: TGTGCCAGCGGACCCTCCACAGCGCAGTTCTTC. Translation gives CASGPSTAQFF.

The rearrangement joins TRBV30 to TRBJ1-6; D is unclear. V was pared by 1 base and J by 8 bases, with 12 bases between. This CDR3 is built from 14 residues. Germline V gene sequence: CDR1 GTSNPN, CDR2 SVGIG (reference sequence). This chain's CDR3 is CAWSAGMQYSPLHF. CDR3 bases: TGTGCCTGGAGTGCCGGGATGCAATATTCACCCCTCCACTTT.

The table lists this clonotype with a count of one. This rearrangement joins TRBV9 to TRBJ2-1; TRBD1 matches 12 bases. After removal of 0 bases from V and 7 bases from J, the junction contained 5 bases not matched to a gene. Germline V CDR1 and CDR2: SGDLS, YYNGEE. This CDR3 is built from 16 residues. CDR3 protein: CASSVVGTGGWNEQFF. In nucleotides, the CDR3 is TGTGCCAGCAGCGTAGTGGGGACAGGGGGCTGGAATGAGCAGTTCTTC.

V usage is TRBV4-2 and J usage is TRBJ2-5, with 7 nucleotides matching TRBD2. In germline, CDR1 is LGHNA, CDR2 YNFKEQ. J was trimmed by 3 bases and V by 1 base; bases with no gene match: 11. CDR3 length: 17 amino acids. As DNA, the CDR3 is TGTGCCAGCAGCCAAGTCGCGACTAGCCGGAGGGAAGAGACCCAGTACTTC. This codes for CASSQVATSRREETQYF.

V gene TRBV29-1 combines with J gene TRBJ2-6; 8 positions agree with TRBD1. With V trimmed by 4 bases and J by 2 bases, 4 bases remained unmatched. Germline CDR1 reads SQVTM; CDR2 reads ANQGSEA. The CDR3 sequence is 15 residues long. The CDR3 sequence is CSVAGQGTGANVLTF. DNA for the CDR3: TGCAGCGTTGCTGGACAGGGAACTGGGGCCAACGTCCTGACTTTC.

This rearrangement joins TRBV7-2 to TRBJ2-2; D remains ambiguous. Germline V CDR1 and CDR2: SGHTA, FQGNSA. The CDR3 covers 15 residues. Trimming pared 2 bases from V and 2 bases from J, leaving 9 bases between. The chain's CDR3 is CASSLRRANTGELFF. CDR3 DNA: TGTGCCAGCAGCTTACGTAGGGCCAACACCGGGGAGCTGTTTTTT.

V is TRBV30 and J is TRBJ1-5, with a possible D match to TRBD1 (6 bases). The length of the CDR3 is 13 residues. Germline V gene sequence: CDR1 GTSNPN, CDR2 SVGIG (reference sequence). V was cut by 2 bases and J by 7 bases, with 12 bases left in between. Written as DNA, the CDR3 is TGTGCCTGGAGTACAGGGCTGTCACAGCCCCAGCATTTT. It encodes CAWSTGLSQPQHF.

The chain recombines TRBV19 with TRBJ2-1, with 9 positions matching TRBD2. The V segment lost 3 bases and the J segment 4 bases; nucleotides outside the gene matches: 7. CDR3 length: 16 residues. Germline assignment: CDR1 LNHDA and CDR2 SQIVND (reference sequence). CDR3 nucleotides: TGTGCCAGTAGTATCCCCCTAGCGGGGTTATACAATGAGCAGTTCTTC. Translation: CASSIPLAGLYNEQFF.

The chain employs TRBV20-1 and TRBJ2-7, with D tentatively TRBD1 (5 bases). The CDR3 loop spans 14 amino acids. The ends were cut back, 0 bases at V and 2 bases at J, with 11 bases in the middle. Germline values: CDR1 DFQATT, CDR2 SNEGSKA (reference sequence). CDR3 protein: CSAREGRAPYEQYF. The CDR3 DNA reads as TGCAGTGCTAGAGAGGGCAGGGCCCCCTACGAGCAGTACTTC.

The rearrangement joins TRBV30 to TRBJ1-1, with unresolved D. The CDR3 has 13 residues. With 1 base removed from V and 2 bases from J, the gap between germline ends came to 8 bases. The germline V gene has CDR1 GTSNPN and CDR2 SVGIG (reference sequence). As DNA, the CDR3 is TGTGCCTGGAGTGAAGGTTCCAACACTGAAGCTTTCTTT. Encoded protein: CAWSEGSNTEAFF.

V gene TRBV12-3 or TRBV12-4 combines with J gene TRBJ1-1; 7 bases are a match to TRBD1. The CDR3 covers 15 residues. J lost 5 bases, V lost 5 bases, and 11 bases had no gene match. The CDR3 loop reads CASSHPTGRGTEAFF. The CDR3 coding sequence is TGTGCCAGCAGTCACCCGACAGGGAGGGGGACTGAAGCTTTCTTT.